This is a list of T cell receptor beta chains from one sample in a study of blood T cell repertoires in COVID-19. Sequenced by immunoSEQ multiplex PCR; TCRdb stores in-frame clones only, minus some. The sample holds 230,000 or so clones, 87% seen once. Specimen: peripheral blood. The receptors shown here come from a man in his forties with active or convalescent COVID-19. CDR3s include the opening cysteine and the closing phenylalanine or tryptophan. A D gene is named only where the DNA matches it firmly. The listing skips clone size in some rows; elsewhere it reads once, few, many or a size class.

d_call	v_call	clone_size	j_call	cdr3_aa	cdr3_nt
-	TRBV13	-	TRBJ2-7	CASSLGRSYEQYF	TGTGCCAGCAGCTTAGGCCGGAGTTACGAGCAGTACTTC
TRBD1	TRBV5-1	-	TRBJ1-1	CASSWGTGANTEAFF	TGCGCCAGCAGCTGGGGGACAGGGGCGAACACTGAAGCTTTCTTT
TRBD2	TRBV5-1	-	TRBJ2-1	CASSSPTGTSGSAEQFF	TGCGCCAGCAGCTCCCCAACCGGGACTAGCGGGAGCGCTGAGCAGTTCTTC
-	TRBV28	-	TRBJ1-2	CATSGGAPNYGYTF	TGTGCCACCAGTGGGGGGGCCCCAAACTATGGCTACACCTTC
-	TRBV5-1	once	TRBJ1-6	CASSLETAYNSPLHF	TGCGCCAGCAGCTTGGAGACAGCTTATAATTCACCCCTCCACTTT
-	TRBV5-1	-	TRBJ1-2	CASSLAQGSLYGYTF	TGCGCCAGCAGCCTGGCTCAGGGGTCACTCTATGGCTACACCTTC
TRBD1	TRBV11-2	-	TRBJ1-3	CASSYEGASGNTIYF	TGTGCCAGCAGCTACGAGGGGGCGTCTGGAAACACCATATATTTT
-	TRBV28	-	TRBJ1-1	CASSSRPPGKNTEAFF	TGTGCCAGCAGTTCCCGCCCCCCAGGAAAGAACACTGAAGCTTTCTTT
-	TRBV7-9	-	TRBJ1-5	CASSSQGMGNQPQHF	TGTGCCAGCAGCTCCCAGGGTATGGGGAATCAGCCCCAGCATTTT
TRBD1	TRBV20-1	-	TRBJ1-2	CSASPSTGLEYGYTF	TGCAGTGCTAGTCCGTCGACAGGGTTGGAGTATGGCTACACCTTC
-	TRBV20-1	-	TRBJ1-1	CSAAVNTEAFF	TGCAGTGCGGCAGTGAACACTGAAGCTTTCTTT
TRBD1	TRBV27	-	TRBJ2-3	CASSLLGQGPTDTQYF	TGTGCCAGCAGTTTATTGGGACAGGGGCCCACAGATACGCAGTATTTT
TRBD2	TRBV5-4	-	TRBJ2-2	CASSSGTSKGGELFF	TGTGCCAGCAGCTCCGGGACTAGCAAGGGGGGGGAGCTGTTTTTT
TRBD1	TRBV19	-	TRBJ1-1	CASSTDPRGRTNTEAFF	TGTGCCAGTAGTACTGACCCCAGGGGGCGTACAAACACTGAAGCTTTCTTT
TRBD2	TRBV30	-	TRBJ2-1	CAWSRTSGRGEFF	TGTGCCTGGAGTCGGACTAGCGGGAGGGGCGAGTTCTTC
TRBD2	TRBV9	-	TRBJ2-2	CASSQGGLAGWGELFF	TGTGCCAGCAGCCAAGGAGGACTAGCGGGTTGGGGGGAGCTGTTTTTT
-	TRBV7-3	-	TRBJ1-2	CASKASAVNYGYTF	TGTGCCTCTAAAGCTAGCGCGGTTAACTATGGCTACACCTTC
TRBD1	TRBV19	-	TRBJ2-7	CASSIAGTGGYEQYF	TGTGCCAGTAGTATAGCCGGGACAGGGGGCTACGAGCAGTACTTC
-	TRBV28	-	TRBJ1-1	CASPTGDGRRTFF	TGTGCCAGTCCCACGGGGGACGGTCGACGAACTTTCTTT
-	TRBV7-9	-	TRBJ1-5	CASSTGEGNQPQHF	TGTGCCAGCAGCACGGGGGAGGGTAATCAGCCCCAGCATTTT
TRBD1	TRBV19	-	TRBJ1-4	CASSPWTGAEEKLFF	TGTGCCAGTAGTCCTTGGACAGGGGCGGAAGAAAAACTGTTTTTT
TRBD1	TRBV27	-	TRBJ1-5	CASSSQGINQPQHF	TGTGCCAGCAGTTCACAGGGGATTAATCAGCCCCAGCATTTT
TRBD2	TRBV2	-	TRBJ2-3	CASRGLAGTDTQYF	TGTGCCAGCAGAGGACTAGCGGGGACAGATACGCAGTATTTT